The 10 T cell receptor beta chains listed next were all sequenced from one sample in a study of blood T cell repertoires in COVID-19. Here immunoSEQ multiplex PCR was the method, and the copy in TCRdb shows in-frame clones only, minus some. The repertoire includes around 170,000 clones, 86% of them detected once, and 7% to 10% sits in the top ten. Sequenced: PBMCs or T cells enriched from blood (not recorded which). These TCRs come from a woman in her 30s who had recovered from COVID-19.

The gene calls are TRBV5-1 and TRBJ2-1; D is ambiguous. CDR3 size: 12 residues. V gave up 6 bases and J gave up 6 bases, with 10 bases separating them. The germline V gene encodes CDR1 SGHRS and CDR2 YFSETQ. The CDR3 protein is CASTDSSNEQFF. DNA for the CDR3: TGCGCCAGCACCGACTCTTCCAATGAGCAGTTCTTC.

The V and J genes are TRBV11-2 and TRBJ2-7, with 10 bases matching TRBD2. The CDR3 is 18 amino acids. Germline values: CDR1 SGHAT, CDR2 FQNNGV. J gave up 5 bases and V 6 bases, and 19 bases lay outside the gene matches. For the CDR3, the DNA is TGTGCCAGCAGAAAAGTCGGTTTAGCGGGAGGCCAGGGGGACGAGCAGTACTTC. Amino acid sequence: CASRKVGLAGGQGDEQYF.

The chain combines TRBV5-4 with TRBJ2-1, with 9 bases matching TRBD2. Germline values: CDR1 SGHNT, CDR2 YYREEE (reference sequence). This CDR3 region has 17 residues. Trimming took 0 bases from V and 5 from J; bases not matched to a gene: 9. The CDR3, as DNA: TGTGCCAGCAGCTTGGGTGGTAGCGGGAGTCCTGACAATGAGCAGTTCTTC. Translation: CASSLGGSGSPDNEQFF.

This clone occurred once. The chain uses TRBV28 and TRBJ2-7; 8 bases line up with TRBD1. CDR1 and CDR2 (germline): MDHEN, SYDVKM. This CDR3 is built from 12 residues. Trimming cost V 6 bases and J 7 bases; bases outside gene matches: 5. The CDR3 region is CASRQGAHEQYF. The DNA of the CDR3 is TGTGCCAGCAGGCAGGGGGCGCATGAGCAGTACTTC.

This chain links TRBV28 with TRBJ2-3, with TRBD2 identical over 8 bases. The CDR3 sequence is 16 residues long. Germline V gene lookup returns CDR1 MDHEN and CDR2 SYDVKM. V shed 6 bases, J shed 2 bases, and the junction held 10 bases outside the gene matches. CDR3 protein: CASSLLAETPTDTQYF. The CDR3 region has the DNA TGTGCCAGCAGCCTACTAGCGGAAACTCCCACAGATACGCAGTATTTT.

The V call is TRBV13, the J call TRBJ2-5; 10 nucleotides agree with TRBD2. CDR3 length: 15 amino acids. V trimming: 3 bases; J trimming: 5 bases; junction bases outside the gene matches: 6. Germline CDR1 reads PRHDT; CDR2 reads FYEKMQ (reference sequence). The CDR3 nucleotides are TGTGCCAGCAGCTTCAGCGGGAGGGCCCGGGAGACCCAGTACTTC. Protein product: CASSFSGRARETQYF.

V gene TRBV10-3 combines with J gene TRBJ1-5; D remains ambiguous. Germline V CDR1 and CDR2: ENHRY, SYGVKD. V was cut by 0 bases and J by 4 bases, with 16 bases left in between. The CDR3 runs 17 residues. CDR3 coding DNA: TGTGCCATCAGTGAGTCACGCACTCGGGGTTGGAATCAGCCCCAGCATTTT. Protein sequence: CAISESRTRGWNQPQHF.

The chain employs TRBV6-4 and TRBJ2-3, with TRBD2 matching 14 bases. The V and J ends lost 4 bases and 6 bases, in that order; junction bases with no gene match: 6. The CDR3 totals 16 residues. Germline V gives CDR1 MRHNA, CDR2 SNTAGT. The DNA of the CDR3 is TGTGCCAGCAGTGGACTAGCGGGAGGGGGATCCGATACGCAGTATTTT. It is translated as CASSGLAGGGSDTQYF.

J is TRBJ1-4 and V is TRBV4-1, with D maybe TRBD1 (5 bases). This CDR3 is 14 amino acids long. Trimming stripped 1 base from V and 3 bases from J, with 6 bases between. Germline V gene sequence: CDR1 MGHRA, CDR2 YSYEKL. In nucleotides, the CDR3 is TGCGCCAGCAGCCAAGTCAGGGCTAATGAAAAACTGTTTTTT. Residues: CASSQVRANEKLFF.

The V gene is TRBV28, the J gene TRBJ2-1, with TRBD2 identical over 10 bases. With V trimmed by 6 bases and J by 4 bases, 15 bases remained unmatched. The germline V gene has CDR1 MDHEN and CDR2 SYDVKM. The CDR3 sequence is 18 residues long. This chain's CDR3 is CASSALAGGLGQYNEQFF. CDR3 nucleotide sequence: TGTGCCAGCAGCGCCTTAGCGGGAGGTTTGGGCCAATACAATGAGCAGTTCTTC.